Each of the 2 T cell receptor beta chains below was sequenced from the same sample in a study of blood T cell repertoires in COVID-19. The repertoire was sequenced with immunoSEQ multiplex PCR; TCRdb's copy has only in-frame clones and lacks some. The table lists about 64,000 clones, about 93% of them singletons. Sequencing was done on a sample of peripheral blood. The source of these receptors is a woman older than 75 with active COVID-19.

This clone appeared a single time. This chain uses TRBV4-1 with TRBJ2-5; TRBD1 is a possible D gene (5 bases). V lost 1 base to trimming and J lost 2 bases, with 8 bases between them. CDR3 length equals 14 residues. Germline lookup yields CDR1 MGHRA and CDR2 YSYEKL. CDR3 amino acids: CASSQGAGQETQYF. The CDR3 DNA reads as TGCGCCAGCAGCCAAGGGGCAGGGCAAGAGACCCAGTACTTC.

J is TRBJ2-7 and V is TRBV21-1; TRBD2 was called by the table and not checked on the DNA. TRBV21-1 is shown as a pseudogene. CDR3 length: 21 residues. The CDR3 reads CASSKASRATGTSGNPYEQYF. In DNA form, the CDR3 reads TGTGCCAGCAGCAAGGCTTCGCGGGCGACCGGGACTAGCGGGAACCCCTACGAGCAGTACTTC.